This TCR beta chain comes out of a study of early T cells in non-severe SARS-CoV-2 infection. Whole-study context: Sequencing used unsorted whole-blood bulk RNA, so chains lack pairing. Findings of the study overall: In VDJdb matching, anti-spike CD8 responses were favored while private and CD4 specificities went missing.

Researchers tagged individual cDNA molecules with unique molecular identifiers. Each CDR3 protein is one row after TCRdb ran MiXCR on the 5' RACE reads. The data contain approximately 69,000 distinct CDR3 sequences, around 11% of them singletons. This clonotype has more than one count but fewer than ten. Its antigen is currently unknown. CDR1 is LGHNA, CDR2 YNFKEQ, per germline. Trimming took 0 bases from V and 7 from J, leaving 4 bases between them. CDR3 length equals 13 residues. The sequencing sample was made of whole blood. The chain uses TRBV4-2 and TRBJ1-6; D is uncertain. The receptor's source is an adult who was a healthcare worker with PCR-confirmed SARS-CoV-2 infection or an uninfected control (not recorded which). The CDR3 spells CASSQETNSPLHF. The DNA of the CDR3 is TGTGCCAGCAGCCAAGAGACGAATTCACCCCTCCACTTT.